Listed below are T cell receptor beta chains from one sample, sequenced in a study of T cell responses to AZD1222 COVID-19 vaccine. This table comes from immunoSEQ multiplex PCR, and its TCRdb copy is limited to in-frame clones, with some not included. The sample shows 50,000 to 65,000 clones, about 89% of them seen only once. The sample was peripheral blood, taken 28 days after the second AZD1222 dose. Receptor source: an adult who received the AZD1222 COVID-19 vaccine. Each CDR3 is given with its conserved first and last residue. Fields, in order: D gene, J gene, clone size, V gene, CDR3 protein, CDR3 DNA. D genes are given only for firm matches. Clone size is given for some rows only: seen once, a few or many times, or a class if the clone is expanded.

>-|TRBJ1-1|-|TRBV11-2
CASSLRGNTEAFF
TGTGCCAGCAGCTTAAGGGGCAACACTGAAGCTTTCTTT
>TRBD2|TRBJ2-7|-|TRBV5-6
CASSPFQLATYEQYF
TGTGCCAGCAGCCCCTTCCAACTAGCGACCTACGAGCAGTACTTC
>-|TRBJ1-4|-|TRBV3-1/TRBV3-2
CASSQEVGARKELFF
TGTGCCAGCAGCCAAGAAGTGGGTGCCCGAAAAGAACTGTTTTTT
>-|TRBJ2-7|-|TRBV6-5
CASSPKTSLPYEQYF
TGTGCCAGCAGCCCCAAGACTAGTCTTCCCTACGAGCAGTACTTC
>TRBD2|TRBJ2-5|-|TRBV19
CASSGLAGETQYF
TGTGCCAGTAGTGGACTAGCGGGGGAGACCCAGTACTTC
>-|TRBJ2-2|-|TRBV7-7
CASSLASGLNTGELFF
TGTGCCAGCAGCTTAGCTTCAGGGCTGAACACCGGGGAGCTGTTTTTT
>TRBD1|TRBJ1-3|-|TRBV7-9
CASSLDQGAGNTIYF
TGTGCCAGCAGCTTGGATCAGGGGGCTGGAAACACCATATATTTT
>TRBD2|TRBJ2-1|once|TRBV6-5
CASSYGTSGMNNEQFF
TGTGCCAGCAGTTACGGGACTAGCGGGATGAACAATGAGCAGTTCTTC
>TRBD2|TRBJ2-1|-|TRBV29-1
CSVEASGSYNEQFF
TGCAGCGTTGAGGCTAGCGGGAGCTACAATGAGCAGTTCTTC
>-|TRBJ1-3|-|TRBV18
CASSPSLRGSGNTIYF
TGTGCCAGCTCACCATCTCTCAGGGGATCTGGAAACACCATATATTTT
>-|TRBJ1-2|-|TRBV6-5
CASATSDRNYGYTF
TGTGCCAGCGCCACCTCGGACAGAAACTATGGCTACACCTTC
>TRBD1|TRBJ2-3|-|TRBV7-7
CASSPPDPTGEPSTDTQYF
TGTGCTAGCAGCCCTCCGGACCCGACAGGGGAGCCAAGCACAGATACGCAGTATTTT
>-|TRBJ2-7|-|TRBV27
CASSLSYGGSYEQYF
TGTGCCAGCAGTTTAAGTTACGGGGGATCCTACGAGCAGTACTTC
>-|TRBJ2-7|-|TRBV19
CASRDALSSYEQYF
TGTGCCAGTCGGGACGCCCTTTCGTCCTACGAGCAGTACTTC
>-|TRBJ2-1|-|TRBV29-1
CSVGRGAGYNEQFF
TGCAGCGTGGGGCGGGGTGCCGGGTACAATGAGCAGTTCTTC
>-|TRBJ2-2|-|TRBV24-1
CATSDTRGTGELFF
TGTGCCACCAGTGATACTCGAGGTACCGGGGAGCTGTTTTTT
>-|TRBJ1-3|-|TRBV30
CAWSSTSGNTIYF
TGTGCCTGGAGTTCCACCTCTGGAAACACCATATATTTT
>-|TRBJ1-4|-|TRBV28
CASSSQLTTNEKLFF
TGTGCCAGCAGTTCACAGCTAACAACTAATGAAAAACTGTTTTTT
>-|TRBJ2-7|-|TRBV9
CASSVSPDHAYEQYF
TGTGCCAGCAGCGTATCCCCAGACCATGCCTACGAGCAGTACTTC
>-|TRBJ1-5|-|TRBV24-1
CATSDRTDNQPQHF
TGTGCCACCAGTGATAGAACAGATAATCAGCCCCAGCATTTT
>-|TRBJ1-4|-|TRBV7-8
CASSPRDGDEKLFF
TGTGCCAGCAGCCCCCGGGACGGGGACGAAAAACTGTTTTTT
>-|TRBJ2-2|-|TRBV14
CASRQNNTGELFF
TGTGCCAGCAGACAGAATAACACCGGGGAGCTGTTTTTT